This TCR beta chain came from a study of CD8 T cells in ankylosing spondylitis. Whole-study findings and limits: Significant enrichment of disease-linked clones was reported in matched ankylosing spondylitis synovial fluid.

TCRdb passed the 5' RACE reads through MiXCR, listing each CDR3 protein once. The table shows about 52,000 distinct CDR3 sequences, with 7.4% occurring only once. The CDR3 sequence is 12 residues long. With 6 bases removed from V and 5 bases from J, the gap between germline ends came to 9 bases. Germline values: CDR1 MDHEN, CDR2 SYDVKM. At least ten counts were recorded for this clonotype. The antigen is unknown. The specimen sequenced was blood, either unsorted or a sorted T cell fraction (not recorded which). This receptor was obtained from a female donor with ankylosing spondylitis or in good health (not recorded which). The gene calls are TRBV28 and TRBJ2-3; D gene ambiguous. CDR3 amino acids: CASRLLGDTQYF. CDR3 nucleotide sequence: TGTGCCAGCAGACTTTTAGGAGATACGCAGTATTTT.